Included here is one TCR beta chain sequence, with context. The antigen is unknown. This sample is drawn from a study of CD4+ T cells in melanoma. Study results and caveats: Reportedly, melanoma neoantigen-specific CD4+ T cells showed varied differentiation states.

Per germline, CDR1 SGHRS and CDR2 YFSETQ. This CDR3 comprises 13 residues. The V end was cut by 6 bases, the J end by 0 bases, with 8 bases between. TCRdb's table, derived via immunoSEQ multiplex PCR, lists solely in-frame clones and lacks some. Counted here are around 100,000 clones, 80% to 95% occurring once; the ten biggest clones make up less than 4%. This chain links TRBV5-1 with TRBJ2-3; D gene uncertain. Sequenced input: peripheral blood. The source of this sequence is a human donor with melanoma. CDR3 amino acids: CASKATSTDTQYF. CDR3 coding DNA: TGCGCCAGCAAAGCGACTAGCACAGATACGCAGTATTTT.